Following are 27 T cell receptor beta chains from one sample sequenced in a study of Graves' ophthalmopathy and Graves' hyperthyroidism. For repertoire sequencing, the TCR beta CDR3 regions were amplified from RNA transcripts. First-round RT-PCR employed HTBI primers, with a second-round multiplex PCR after it. MiXCR was run by TCRdb on the multiplex PCR reads, yielding one entry per CDR3 protein. The sample has hundreds of thousands of distinct CDR3 sequences; roughly 40% are singletons. The sample taken for sequencing was peripheral blood. The receptors come from an adult man with Graves' ophthalmopathy.

As concerns this clonotype: Its ends do not fully match the called genes, so a read error is possible. V is TRBV5-4 and J is TRBJ2-6, with 10 bases aligning to TRBD1. The CDR3 has 14 residues. Germline CDR1 and CDR2: SGHNT and YYREEE (reference sequence). CDR3 coding DNA: TGTGCCAGCAGCAGTCGGACAGGGGGCAACGTCCTGACTTTC. Protein: CASSSRTGGNVLTF.

This clonotype was counted between two and nine times. At one end, the junction sequence differs from germline, possibly due to a read error. V gene TRBV10-3 combines with J gene TRBJ2-3, with TRBD2 matching 11 bases. This CDR3 is built from 13 residues. Germline loops: CDR1 ENHRY, CDR2 SYGVKD. This CDR3 reads CAISAQLAGGPDF. The DNA for the CDR3 is TGTGCCATCAGTGCTCAATTAGCGGGAGGGCCGGATTTT.

The chain has TRBV7-9 and TRBJ1-2, with 9 bases that match TRBD1. The CDR3 is 13 amino acids. V shed 8 bases and J 5 bases; nucleotides not matched to a gene: 6. Germline CDR1 SEHNR, CDR2 FQNEAQ (reference sequence). The CDR3 spells CASGTGLKYGYTF. CDR3 nucleotides: TGTGCCAGCGGGACAGGGCTTAAGTATGGCTACACCTTC.

V is TRBV20-1 and J is TRBJ1-5; TRBD1 might be the D (6 bases). Per germline, CDR1 DFQATT and CDR2 SNEGSKA (reference sequence). This CDR3 is built from 15 residues. Trimming shortened V by 0 bases and J by 2 bases, and 11 bases separated the two germline ends. The CDR3 DNA reads TGCAGTGCTAGAGATCCGGGGGCTGGCAATCAGCCCCAGCATTTT. Translating it yields CSARDPGAGNQPQHF.

This clonotype came up a few times. The rearrangement links TRBV7-8 to TRBJ2-2, with 11 bases that match TRBD1. This CDR3 is built from 16 residues. Germline lookup yields CDR1 SGHVS and CDR2 FQNEAQ. Germline trimming cut 5 bases from V and 6 bases from J; bases unmatched to any gene: 8. CDR3 sequence reads: CASSTWTGGGPGELFF. The DNA for the CDR3 is TGTGCCAGCAGCACTTGGACAGGGGGCGGTCCCGGGGAGCTGTTTTTT.

This clonotype appeared once. This chain uses TRBV24-1 with TRBJ2-7, with a possible D match to TRBD1 (6 bases). CDR1 and CDR2 from the germline V gene are KGHDR and SFDVKD. CDR3 length: 13 amino acids. V lost 11 bases and J 0 bases, leaving 13 bases between the germline ends. The DNA for the CDR3 is TGTGCCAGCAAAACGGACAGCTCCTACGAGCAGTACTTC. Translated, it gives CASKTDSSYEQYF.

The chain links TRBV7-9 to TRBJ2-2; perhaps TRBD2 as D (7 bases). From germline, CDR1 is SEHNR and CDR2 FQNEAQ (reference sequence). V was pared by 8 bases and J by 0 bases, with 16 bases between. The length of the CDR3 is 16 residues. CDR3 in DNA: TGTGCCAGCGAGGGCAGCGGGACAACGAACACCGGGGAGCTGTTTTTT. It yields the protein CASEGSGTTNTGELFF.

This clonotype occurred many times. The CDR3, as DNA: TGCGCCAGCAGGGTTACAGGGGGCACCTACGAGCAGTACTTC. Protein: CASRVTGGTYEQYF. V gene TRBV5-1 combines with J gene TRBJ2-7, with 9 bases fitting TRBD1. The CDR3 loop spans 14 amino acids. V gave up 5 bases and J gave up 2 bases; unmatched junction bases: 5. The germline CDR1 and CDR2 sequences are SGHRS and YFSETQ.

This clonotype was picked up many times. A junction end diverges from the germline sequence, so it may reflect a read error. V and J are TRBV10-3 and TRBJ1-1, with D unclear. From germline, CDR1 is ENHRY and CDR2 SYGVKD. The CDR3 is 14 amino acids. The CDR3 sequence: CASSDQGQASEAFF. Written as DNA, the CDR3 is TGTGCCAGCAGTGATCAAGGTCAAGCCTCTGAAGCTTTCTTT.

This chain connects TRBV29-1 to TRBJ1-2; 7 nucleotides align to TRBD1. The CDR3 loop spans 14 amino acids. The germline V gene encodes CDR1 SQVTM and CDR2 ANQGSEA. V lost 7 bases, J lost 2 bases, and 10 bases stayed unmatched. CDR3 bases: TGCAGCGGCGCAAGCCAGGGGGACAACTATGGCTACACCTTC. It encodes CSGASQGDNYGYTF.

This clonotype was recorded at least ten times. CDR3 sequence: CASSPGLWASGANVLTF. The CDR3, as DNA: TGTGCCAGCAGCCCGGGTTTGTGGGCTTCTGGGGCCAACGTCCTGACTTTC. The V gene is TRBV7-9, the J gene TRBJ2-6, with D uncertain. CDR1 is SEHNR and CDR2 is FQNEAQ in the germline V gene (reference sequence). This CDR3 contains 17 residues. The V end was cut by 5 bases, the J end by 1 base, with 15 bases between.

The chain links TRBV10-3 to TRBJ2-2; possible D gene TRBD2, 5 bases. The V gene's germline CDR1 is ENHRY and CDR2 SYGVKD. This CDR3 is 14 amino acids long. Deletions cut 8 bases from V and 0 bases from J, with 10 bases between. The CDR3 nucleotides are TGTGCCATCCGGGATGGGGCGAACACCGGGGAGCTGTTTTTT. It yields the protein CAIRDGANTGELFF.

The chain joins TRBV7-8 to TRBJ2-7; weak D call: TRBD1 (5 bases). CDR3 length equals 17 residues. Per germline, CDR1 SGHVS and CDR2 FQNEAQ. V was cut by 1 base and J by 3 bases, with 19 bases left in between. The CDR3 region is CASSLGGFSTSGYEQYF. CDR3 in DNA: TGTGCCAGCAGCTTAGGGGGCTTTAGTACATCGGGCTACGAGCAGTACTTC.

There are many counts of this clonotype. The CDR3 is CSARGRSDTEAFF. For the CDR3, the DNA is TGCAGTGCTAGAGGACGTTCGGACACTGAAGCTTTCTTT. The gene calls are TRBV20-1 and TRBJ1-1; D is ambiguous. Trimming left V 1 base short and J 3 bases short, with 9 bases between. From germline, CDR1 is DFQATT and CDR2 SNEGSKA (reference sequence). The CDR3 loop spans 13 amino acids.

This clonotype was seen at least ten times. The genes are TRBV25-1 and TRBJ2-2; D ambiguous. V gave up 3 bases and J gave up 1 base, with 15 bases separating them. The CDR3 consists of 17 residues. CDR1 and CDR2 (germline): MGHDK, SYGVNS. The DNA of the CDR3 is TGTGCCAGCAGTGACCCGAAGGGCACGGTGAACACCGGGGAGCTGTTTTTT. It specifies CASSDPKGTVNTGELFF.

In its sample, this clonotype was seen many times. This sequence joins TRBV7-9 and TRBJ2-5; D unclear. Per germline, CDR1 SEHNR and CDR2 FQNEAQ (reference sequence). This CDR3 spans 14 amino acids. V was pared by 1 base and J by 5 bases, with 11 bases between. CDR3 DNA: TGTGCCAGCAGCTTAGTGGGATGGAAGGAGACCCAGTACTTC. Its protein is CASSLVGWKETQYF.

A few counts support this clonotype. This CDR3 is CASSLAGGQVEQYF. DNA for the CDR3: TGTGCCAGCAGTCTAGCGGGAGGACAAGTAGAGCAGTACTTC. The chain combines TRBV5-4 with TRBJ2-7, with 11 bases identical to TRBD2. Germline CDR1 is SGHNT and CDR2 is YYREEE (reference sequence). The CDR3 contains 14 residues. V shed 5 bases, J shed 7 bases, and the junction held 8 bases outside the gene matches.

As to this clonotype: This may stem from a read error, because a much larger clone lies one nucleotide away. This chain links TRBV9 with TRBJ2-7; D may correspond to TRBD1 or TRBD2 (7 bases each). The length of the CDR3 is 14 residues. Germline CDR1 is SGDLS and CDR2 is YYNGEE. V was clipped by 3 bases and J by 2 bases, with 12 bases between them. In nucleotides, the CDR3 is TGTGCCAGCAGCGCACAGGGGAGGGCCTACGAGCAGTACTTC. It encodes CASSAQGRAYEQYF.

This clonotype was recorded many times. The chain uses TRBV5-8 and TRBJ2-5; D call uncertain. Germline loops: CDR1 SGHTS, CDR2 YDEGEE. With 4 bases removed from V and 5 bases from J, the gap between germline ends came to 12 bases. This CDR3 is built from 13 residues. The CDR3 bases are TGTGCCAGCAGCGGTCCCTTAGCCGAGACCCAGTACTTC. This sequence encodes CASSGPLAETQYF. The variable domain in full, completed from reference TRBV5-8 and TRBJ2-5, reads EAGVTQSPTHLIKTRGQQATLRCSPISGHTSVYWYQQALGLGLQFLLWYDEGEERNRGNFPPRFSGRQFPNYSSELNVNALELEDSALYLCASSGPLAETQYFGPGTRLLVL.

This chain connects TRBV5-1 to TRBJ1-4; TRBD1 might be the D (6 bases). V lost 4 bases, J lost 5 bases, and 15 bases lay in between. In germline, CDR1 is SGHRS, CDR2 YFSETQ. CDR3 length: 15 residues. This CDR3 is CASSATGSWNEKLFF. CDR3 nucleotides: TGCGCCAGCAGCGCAACAGGGAGTTGGAATGAAAAACTGTTTTTT. Together with reference TRBV5-1 and TRBJ1-4, the CDR3 gives the full variable domain: KAGVTQTPRYLIKTRGQQVTLSCSPISGHRSVSWYQQTPGQGLQFLFEYFSETQRNKGNFPGRFSGRQFSNSRSEMNVSTLELGDSALYLCASSATGSWNEKLFFGSGTQLSVL.

This clonotype was seen more than once but under ten times. The gene calls are TRBV25-1 and TRBJ2-2, with D perhaps matching TRBD1 or TRBD2 (5 bases each). V lost 6 bases and J lost 0, with 14 bases in between. CDR1 and CDR2 from the germline V gene are MGHDK and SYGVNS. This CDR3 comprises 16 residues. CDR3 region: CASSFPGRSNTGELFF. The CDR3 DNA reads as TGTGCCAGCAGCTTTCCGGGACGATCGAACACCGGGGAGCTGTTTTTT.

Note on this clonotype: In this CDR3 the conserved last residue, phenylalanine or tryptophan, is missing, so a read error is likely. No DNA is shown, since the ends of the CDR3 on it are uncertain; the CDR3 is the one TCRdb lists. The chain joins TRBV2 to TRBJ1-6; TRBD1 was called by the table and not checked on the DNA. The CDR3 numbers 10 amino acids, ends counted. Germline V gene lookup returns CDR1 SNHLY and CDR2 FYNNEI. Here the CDR3 reads CASSEALAPT.

The chain recombines TRBV7-8 with TRBJ1-5; D uncertain. V dropped 3 bases and J dropped 6 bases, with 12 bases sitting between them. Germline CDR1 SGHVS, CDR2 FQNEAQ. The CDR3 is 14 amino acids. The CDR3 nucleotides read TGTGCCAGCAGCTTCGGAGAGTCGGTTCAGCCCCAGCATTTT. Its translation is CASSFGESVQPQHF.

This clonotype was observed a few times. V and J are TRBV9 and TRBJ1-6; 10 positions match TRBD1. The CDR3 sequence is 15 residues long. Germline trimming cut 5 bases from V and 8 bases from J; bases unmatched to any gene: 7. CDR1 and CDR2 (germline): SGDLS, YYNGEE. CDR3 in DNA: TGTGCCAGCAGTCTCCGGGACAGGGGTTATTCACCCCTCCACTTT. Translated, it gives CASSLRDRGYSPLHF.

This clonotype has a handful of counts. V is TRBV3-1 and J is TRBJ1-1; D uncertain. Germline CDR1 is LGHDT and CDR2 is YNNKEL (reference sequence). V was trimmed by 4 bases and J by 1 base, leaving 10 bases between them. The CDR3 length is 14 residues. CDR3 DNA: TGTGCCAGCAGCCTACAGATCCGGAACACTGAAGCTTTCTTT. This gives the protein CASSLQIRNTEAFF.

Worth noting for this clonotype: The conserved phenylalanine or tryptophan normally closing the CDR3 is absent here, so this likely arose from a read error. No DNA is shown, since the ends of the CDR3 on it are uncertain; the CDR3 is the one TCRdb lists. The chain uses TRBV2 and TRBJ2-7; the table's D call, TRBD1, was not checked against the DNA. Including both end residues, the CDR3 is 8 amino acids long. Germline V gives CDR1 SNHLY, CDR2 FYNNEI. CDR3 in amino acids: CASSSDRG.

The rearrangement joins TRBV19 to TRBJ1-2; no firm D call. CDR1 and CDR2 from the germline V gene are LNHDA and SQIVND (reference sequence). V lost 7 bases, J lost 7 bases, and 4 bases lay in between. The CDR3 spans 9 residues. CDR3 DNA: TGTGCCAGTACTGGTGGCTACACCTTC. Its translation is CASTGGYTF. The full variable domain, with the rest looked up from reference TRBV19 and TRBJ1-2, is DGGITQSPKYLFRKEGQNVTLSCEQNLNHDAMYWYRQDPGQGLRLIYYSQIVNDFQKGDIAEGYSVSREKKESFPLTVTSAQKNPTAFYLCASTGGYTFGSGTRLTVV.